This T cell receptor beta chain appears in the sequencing data of a study of cytomegalovirus exposure and HLA in healthy donors. Study-wide findings and caveats: Rare TCR sequences predominated, though certain public TCRs were found in many donors. Confirmation was obtained in vitro that three CMV-associated chains are specific for CMV antigens. In the roughly 120 validation repertoires, a later analysis found that first-cohort TCR clusters tended to co-occur. According to reports, the classifier identified cytomegalovirus status with high specificity and sensitivity.

Sequencing used immunoSEQ multiplex PCR; TCRdb keeps in-frame clones, though not all of them. The sample shows 150,000 or so clones, about 82% of them seen only once. Note on this clone: Its antigen remains unknown.

The trim removed 3 bases at V and 6 bases at J, leaving 7 bases unmatched. Germline assignment: CDR1 MNHNS and CDR2 SASEGT. This CDR3 comprises 16 residues. Material for sequencing was PBMCs. The clonotype was recovered from a human donor in good health. This chain links TRBV6-1 with TRBJ2-1; 11 bases map to TRBD2. The CDR3 DNA reads as TGTGCCAGCAGTGAGATGGCTAGCGGGGGGAGCAATGAGCAGTTCTTC. Translation gives CASSEMASGGSNEQFF.